This TCR beta chain was sequenced in a study of cytomegalovirus exposure and HLA in healthy donors. Study-level findings and limits: The study designated roughly 150 TCR beta chains cytomegalovirus-associated. The study found most TCR sequences rare, yet found some public TCRs in many donors. Reportedly, cytomegalovirus status was diagnosed with high sensitivity and specificity.

With 60 Vbeta and 13 Jbeta primers, the PCR was carried out. The method was immunoSEQ multiplex PCR; TCRdb's version includes in-frame clones alone and lacks a portion of them. This sample has around 130,000 clones, with approximately 74% found just once. This clone has just one count. Its target is unknown. V lost 6 bases and J 2 bases, leaving 19 bases between the germline ends. The CDR3 has 16 residues. Germline V gene data show CDR1 as SGHTA and CDR2 as FQGNSA. The sequenced material came from PBMCs. This TCR was sampled from a man aged 35 to 55 in good health and CMV-seropositive. V and J are TRBV7-2 and TRBJ2-5, with D tentatively TRBD2 (5 bases). CDR3 amino acids: CASSSIARQWQETQYF. The DNA for the CDR3 is TGTGCCAGCAGTTCCATAGCGAGGCAGTGGCAAGAGACCCAGTACTTC.